This T cell receptor beta chain derives from a study of blood T cell repertoires in COVID-19. Study context: The United States, Italy and Spain provided the acute and convalescent COVID-19 samples. PBMCs, B-cell-depleted T cells, or T cells provided the cDNA or gDNA that made up the material.

The CDR3 sequence is 11 residues long. Germline CDR1 and CDR2: DFQATT and SNEGSKA (reference sequence). Source study methods: Nucleated cell counts were estimated from reference gene primer amplification. The method was immunoSEQ multiplex PCR; TCRdb's version includes in-frame clones alone and lacks a portion of them. V, J and clone size are those of that table, while D and trimming were read from the DNA. This sample has about 74,000 clones, with approximately 85% found just once. The gene calls are TRBV20-1 and TRBJ2-7; 9 positions agree with TRBD2. The TCR was taken from a man between 45 and 60 years old with acute or convalescent COVID-19. Material: peripheral blood. The DNA for the CDR3 is TGCATAGCGGGGGACTCATACGAGCAGTACGTC. Its protein product is CIAGDSYEQYV.